The 5 T cell receptor beta chains below were found in one sample sequenced in a study of identical twins. Each CDR3 protein is one row after TCRdb ran MiXCR on the 5' RACE reads. The data show about 530,000 distinct CDR3 sequences, with about a fifth seen just once and approximately 0.5% held by the top ten. These data also featured in a second study, about yellow fever vaccine responses in identical twins.

The specimen was CD4+ T cells sorted from blood. These receptors were obtained from a woman younger than 35 in good health.

In this sample, this clonotype turned up a few times. The gene calls are TRBV24-1 and TRBJ2-1; 8 bases match TRBD2. V dropped 5 bases and J dropped 9; count of bases not matched to a gene: 11. In germline, CDR1 is KGHDR, CDR2 SFDVKD. The CDR3 is 15 amino acids. CDR3 nucleotides: TGTGCCACCAGTGTGGGTAGCGGGATCAGCGGTGAGCAGTTCTTC. This translates into CATSVGSGISGEQFF.

The gene calls are TRBV4-2 and TRBJ1-3; D remains unclear. The CDR3 covers 17 residues. Looked up from germline, CDR1 is LGHNA and CDR2 is YNFKEQ. V dropped 0 bases and J dropped 0 bases, with 12 bases sitting between them. The chain's CDR3 is CASSQDGQQFSGNTIYF. The CDR3 bases are TGTGCCAGCAGCCAAGATGGGCAGCAATTCTCTGGAAACACCATATATTTT.

This clonotype has a handful of counts. This chain's CDR3 is CASSWTFDANNEQFF. The CDR3 DNA follows: TGTGCCAGCAGTTGGACCTTCGACGCGAACAATGAGCAGTTCTTC. The chain couples TRBV6-5 to TRBJ2-1; D remains ambiguous. This CDR3 contains 15 residues. Germline V gives CDR1 MNHEY, CDR2 SVGAGI. V was trimmed by 4 bases and J by 5 bases, leaving 15 bases between them.

This rearrangement joins TRBV6-2 or TRBV6-3 to TRBJ2-1; D unclear. Germline-derived CDR1 and CDR2 are MNHEY and SVGEGT. The V gene lost 3 bases and the J gene lost 10 bases, with 16 bases spanning the gap. This CDR3 has 14 residues. The CDR3 DNA reads TGTGCCAGCAGTTATTACTCCGAGGTAGGCGAGCAGTTCTTC. It codes for CASSYYSEVGEQFF.

The chain joins TRBV4-2 to TRBJ2-5, with 8 bases that match TRBD2. Looked up from germline, CDR1 is LGHNA and CDR2 is YNFKEQ. This CDR3 region has 18 residues. V shed 0 bases and J 0 bases; nucleotides not matched to a gene: 9. The CDR3 reads CASSQDHSGAKNQETQYF. The CDR3 DNA is TGTGCCAGCAGCCAAGACCATAGCGGGGCCAAAAACCAAGAGACCCAGTACTTC.